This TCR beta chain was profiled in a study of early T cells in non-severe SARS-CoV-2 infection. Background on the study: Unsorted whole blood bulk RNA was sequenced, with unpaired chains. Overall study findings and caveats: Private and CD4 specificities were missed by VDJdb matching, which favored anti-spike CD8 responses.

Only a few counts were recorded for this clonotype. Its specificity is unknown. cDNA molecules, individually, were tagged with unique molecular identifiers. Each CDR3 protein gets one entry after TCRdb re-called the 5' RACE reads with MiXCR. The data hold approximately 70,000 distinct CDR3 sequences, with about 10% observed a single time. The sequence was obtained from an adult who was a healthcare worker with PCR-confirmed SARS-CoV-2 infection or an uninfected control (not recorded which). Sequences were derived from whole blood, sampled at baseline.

In DNA form, the CDR3 reads TGTGCCAGCAGCTTAAACACCCTGGGAGAGCAGTACTTC. Translated: CASSLNTLGEQYF. The chain recombines TRBV7-9 with TRBJ2-7; no firm D call. This CDR3 is built from 13 residues. V was clipped by 2 bases and J by 7 bases, with 12 bases between them. The germline gives CDR1 SEHNR, CDR2 FQNEAQ (reference sequence).